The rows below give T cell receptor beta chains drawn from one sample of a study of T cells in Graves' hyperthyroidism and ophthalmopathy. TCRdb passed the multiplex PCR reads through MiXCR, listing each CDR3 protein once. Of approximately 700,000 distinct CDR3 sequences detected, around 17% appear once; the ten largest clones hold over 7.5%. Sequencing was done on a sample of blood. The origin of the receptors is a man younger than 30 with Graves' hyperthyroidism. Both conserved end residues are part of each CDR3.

CDR3aa: CASSEGTVNTGELFF
len: 15
v_gene: TRBV2
j_gene: TRBJ2-2

CDR3aa: CASRAARGNLVGEQYF
len: 16
v_gene: TRBV7-9
j_gene: TRBJ2-7

CDR3aa: CAIRDRGYGYTF
len: 12
v_gene: TRBV10-3
j_gene: TRBJ1-2

CDR3aa: CASSSPDPSRQGIITGELFF
len: 20
v_gene: TRBV28
j_gene: TRBJ2-2

CDR3aa: CASSQDWSNAVYGYTF
len: 16
v_gene: TRBV4-2
j_gene: TRBJ1-2

CDR3aa: CASSWSGNMNTEAFF
len: 15
v_gene: TRBV5-5
j_gene: TRBJ1-1

CDR3aa: CASSSSGMVRGETQYF
len: 16
v_gene: TRBV6-1
j_gene: TRBJ2-5

CDR3aa: CASSLPTEAFF
len: 11
v_gene: TRBV11-2
j_gene: TRBJ1-1

CDR3aa: CASSSPPRETQYF
len: 13
v_gene: TRBV7-9
j_gene: TRBJ2-5

CDR3aa: CASSPSQGNSEAFF
len: 14
v_gene: TRBV18
j_gene: TRBJ1-1

CDR3aa: CASRRDIDEQFF
len: 12
v_gene: TRBV7-2
j_gene: TRBJ2-1

CDR3aa: CAWSAGRTSGSSYNEQFF
len: 18
v_gene: TRBV30
j_gene: TRBJ2-1

CDR3aa: CASSYLGREAFF
len: 12
v_gene: TRBV6-5
j_gene: TRBJ1-1

CDR3aa: CASSLTPGGTENIQYF
len: 16
v_gene: TRBV28
j_gene: TRBJ2-4

CDR3aa: CASRAGLAGHYQETQYF
len: 17
v_gene: TRBV2
j_gene: TRBJ2-5

CDR3aa: CASGTGYILDGYTF
len: 14
v_gene: TRBV30
j_gene: TRBJ1-2

CDR3aa: CSARDGTSRPYEQYF
len: 15
v_gene: TRBV20-1
j_gene: TRBJ2-7

CDR3aa: CASSLPRSSGYTDTQYF
len: 17
v_gene: TRBV4-1
j_gene: TRBJ2-3

CDR3aa: CSARDLGNTIYF
len: 12
v_gene: TRBV20-1
j_gene: TRBJ1-3

CDR3aa: CASSPGQDTGTNEKLFF
len: 17
v_gene: TRBV28
j_gene: TRBJ1-4

CDR3aa: CASSFPLGSVAKNIQYF
len: 17
v_gene: TRBV12-3/TRBV12-4
j_gene: TRBJ2-4

CDR3aa: CASSGRRLDNEQFF
len: 14
v_gene: TRBV2
j_gene: TRBJ2-1

CDR3aa: CASSVQGSPRYEQYF
len: 15
v_gene: TRBV7-2
j_gene: TRBJ2-7

CDR3aa: CATSMAMNTEAFF
len: 13
v_gene: TRBV7-9
j_gene: TRBJ1-1

CDR3aa: CASSEIGRFSYNEQFF
len: 16
v_gene: TRBV2
j_gene: TRBJ2-1

CDR3aa: CASTELAGGNTGELFF
len: 16
v_gene: TRBV28
j_gene: TRBJ2-2

CDR3aa: CASSEGWGVTFF
len: 12
v_gene: TRBV6-1
j_gene: TRBJ1-1

CDR3aa: CASSFASGTEQFF
len: 13
v_gene: TRBV28
j_gene: TRBJ2-1

CDR3aa: CASSPGNTGELFF
len: 13
v_gene: TRBV12-3/TRBV12-4
j_gene: TRBJ2-2

CDR3aa: CASSSSGLADEQFF
len: 14
v_gene: TRBV7-2
j_gene: TRBJ2-1

CDR3aa: CASSPDRSKNIQYF
len: 14
v_gene: TRBV11-2
j_gene: TRBJ2-4

CDR3aa: CASSGLTGPYGYTF
len: 14
v_gene: TRBV2
j_gene: TRBJ1-2

CDR3aa: CASDPLGLVEGEQFF
len: 15
v_gene: TRBV7-9
j_gene: TRBJ2-1

CDR3aa: CAWSPGQALPETQYF
len: 15
v_gene: TRBV30
j_gene: TRBJ2-5

CDR3aa: CASSLDAGYEQYF
len: 13
v_gene: TRBV28
j_gene: TRBJ2-7

CDR3aa: CASSITGSGNTIYF
len: 14
v_gene: TRBV12-3/TRBV12-4
j_gene: TRBJ1-3

CDR3aa: CASSLRNSYNEQFF
len: 14
v_gene: TRBV7-2
j_gene: TRBJ2-1

CDR3aa: CSARGPTGGYYEQYF
len: 15
v_gene: TRBV20-1
j_gene: TRBJ2-7

CDR3aa: CASSHGLAGVGNEQFF
len: 16
v_gene: TRBV4-3
j_gene: TRBJ2-1

CDR3aa: CASSIESPGAFYEQYF
len: 16
v_gene: TRBV19
j_gene: TRBJ2-7

CDR3aa: CAIRRGQLFNYGYTF
len: 15
v_gene: TRBV10-3
j_gene: TRBJ1-2

CDR3aa: CASSYDRGSWATQETQYF
len: 18
v_gene: TRBV6-5
j_gene: TRBJ2-5

CDR3aa: CASSSLAGPLMSTDTQYF
len: 18
v_gene: TRBV5-1
j_gene: TRBJ2-3

CDR3aa: CASSSRTSRQYF
len: 12
v_gene: TRBV7-2
j_gene: TRBJ2-7

CDR3aa: CATSDLAGLSTDTQYF
len: 16
v_gene: TRBV24-1
j_gene: TRBJ2-3

CDR3aa: CASSLPGQQNIQYF
len: 14
v_gene: TRBV11-2
j_gene: TRBJ2-4

CDR3aa: CASSLLTGKETQYF
len: 14
v_gene: TRBV28
j_gene: TRBJ2-5

CDR3aa: CATMRQGAETQYF
len: 13
v_gene: TRBV10-3
j_gene: TRBJ2-5

CDR3aa: CASSYPGRANEQFF
len: 14
v_gene: TRBV6-2/TRBV6-3
j_gene: TRBJ2-1

CDR3aa: CASLGTAKGEKLFF
len: 14
v_gene: TRBV2
j_gene: TRBJ1-4

CDR3aa: CASRLTSGSAQFF
len: 13
v_gene: TRBV28
j_gene: TRBJ2-1